This TCR beta chain came from a study of chemoradiotherapy in HPV16-positive cancers (dated by TCRdb to between 2021 and 2024). Context from the whole study: Using functional T-cell assays on cells from a couple of HPV16-positive patients, the researchers defined candidate HPV-specific T-cell clones and common TCR motifs. The study asked whether T-cell immunity against the HPV oncoproteins E6 and E7 changes during chemoradiotherapy and whether it affects survival. TCR repertoires from around 80 patients with HPV-related cancers were then used to track the candidate HPV-specific TCRs and motifs.

On this clone: The clone's antigen remains unknown. Base quality data are lacking; no much larger clone is found one base away.

The library was obtained by the immunoSEQ multiplex PCR assay. The table was pulled from immuneACCESS by TCRdb, which kept in-frame rearrangements only. Such tables lose some clones; where checked, under half of the loss comes from unresolved V genes, and the rest has no known cause. For this sample there are about 5,400 clones; 55% to 75% appear just once. About 11% of the sample is in the top ten clones. What the authors observed across the whole study: Expansion of candidate HPV-specific clones and E7-related TCR motifs was observed in the tumor microenvironment during treatment, whereas no such expansion was observed for non-HPV-specific T cells. Improved recurrence-free survival in HPV16-positive patients was associated with expansion of HPV-responsive T cells during chemoradiotherapy. The functional definition of HPV-specific T cells came from only two HPV16-positive patients, and the survival association was reported for HPV16-positive patients.

Repertoires were sampled repeatedly over the course of chemoradiotherapy so that clonal expansion in the tumor microenvironment could be followed. The sequenced sample was tumor tissue, obtained from a patient who underwent chemoradiotherapy. The sequence was collected from a human donor with HPV-associated anogenital cancer.

The DNA is as follows: TGTGCCAGCAGCTTGCGGGGCACCTACGAGCAGTACTTC. This yields the protein CASSLRGTYEQYF. The chain joins TRBV7-2 to TRBJ2-7; D gene: possibly TRBD2, on 6 matching bases. V is shortened by 3 bases, J by 2 bases, and the region joining them spans 8 bases. The CDR3, cysteine through phenylalanine, is 13 amino acids long. Of all the DNA, just the CDR3 is kept, 39 bases in frame from base 1. Looking up the germline V gene yields CDR1 SGHTA and CDR2 FQGNSA.